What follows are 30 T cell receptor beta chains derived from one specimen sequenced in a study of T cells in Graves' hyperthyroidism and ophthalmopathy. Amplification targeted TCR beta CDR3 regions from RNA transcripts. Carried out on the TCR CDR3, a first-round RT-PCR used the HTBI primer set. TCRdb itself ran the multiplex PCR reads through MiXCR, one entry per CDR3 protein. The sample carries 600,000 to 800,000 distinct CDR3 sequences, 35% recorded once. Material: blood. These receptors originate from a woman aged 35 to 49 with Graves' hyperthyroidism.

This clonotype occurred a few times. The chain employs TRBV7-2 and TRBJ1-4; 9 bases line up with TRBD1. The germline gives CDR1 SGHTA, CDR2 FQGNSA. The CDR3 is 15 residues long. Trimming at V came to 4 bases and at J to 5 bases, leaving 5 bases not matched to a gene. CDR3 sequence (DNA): TGTGCCAGCAGCTCCCCGGACAGGGGAAATGAAAAACTGTTTTTT. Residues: CASSSPDRGNEKLFF.

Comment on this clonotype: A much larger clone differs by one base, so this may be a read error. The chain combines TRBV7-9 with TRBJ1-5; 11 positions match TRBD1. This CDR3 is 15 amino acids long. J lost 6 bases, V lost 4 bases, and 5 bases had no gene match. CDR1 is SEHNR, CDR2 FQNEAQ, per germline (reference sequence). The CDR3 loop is CASSSGQGASQPQHF. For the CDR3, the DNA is TGTGCCAGCAGCTCCGGACAGGGGGCATCTCAGCCCCAGCATTTT.

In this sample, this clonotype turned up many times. CDR3 in amino acids: CASSELVGSGYTF. As DNA, the CDR3 is TGCGCCAGCAGTGAGTTGGTCGGTAGTGGCTACACCTTC. The chain couples TRBV10-1 to TRBJ1-2, with unresolved D. The CDR3 totals 13 residues. Germline V gene lookup returns CDR1 WNHNN and CDR2 SYGVQD (reference sequence). Trimming took off 1 base at V and 7 bases at J, with 10 bases between the two ends.

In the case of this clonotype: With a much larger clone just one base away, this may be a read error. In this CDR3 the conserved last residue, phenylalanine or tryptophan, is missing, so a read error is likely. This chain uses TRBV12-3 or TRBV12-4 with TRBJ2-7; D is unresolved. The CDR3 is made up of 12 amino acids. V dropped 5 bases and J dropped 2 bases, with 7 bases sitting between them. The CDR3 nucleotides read TGTGCCAGCAGTCCAGCTACCTACGAGCAGTACCTC. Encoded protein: CASSPATYEQYL.

The CDR3 region is CASTEPGRGQEGKLFF. The DNA for the CDR3 is TGTGCCAGCACCGAACCCGGGAGGGGGCAGGAGGGAAAACTGTTTTTT. The chain combines TRBV6-6 with TRBJ1-4; 7 positions match TRBD1. The CDR3 sequence is 16 residues long. Looked up from germline, CDR1 is MNHNY and CDR2 is SVGAGI (reference sequence). The V segment lost 7 bases and the J segment 10 bases; nucleotides outside the gene matches: 18.

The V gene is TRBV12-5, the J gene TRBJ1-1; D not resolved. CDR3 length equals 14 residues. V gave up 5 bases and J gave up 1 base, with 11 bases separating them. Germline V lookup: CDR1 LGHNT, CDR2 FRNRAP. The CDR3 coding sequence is TGTGCTAGTGGTCATGGGTCAGGGAACACTGAAGCTTTCTTT. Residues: CASGHGSGNTEAFF.

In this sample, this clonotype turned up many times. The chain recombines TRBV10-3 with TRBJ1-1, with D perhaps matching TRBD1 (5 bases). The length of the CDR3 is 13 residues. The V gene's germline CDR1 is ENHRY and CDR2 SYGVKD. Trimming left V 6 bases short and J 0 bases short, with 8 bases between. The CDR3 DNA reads TGTGCCATCAGGGGACTACTGAACACTGAAGCTTTCTTT. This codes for CAIRGLLNTEAFF.

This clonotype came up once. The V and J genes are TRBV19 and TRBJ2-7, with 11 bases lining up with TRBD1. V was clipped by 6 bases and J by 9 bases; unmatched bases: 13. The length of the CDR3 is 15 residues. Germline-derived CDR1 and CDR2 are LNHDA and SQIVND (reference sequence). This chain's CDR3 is CASRETGTGGSRQYF. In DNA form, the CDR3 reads TGTGCCAGTAGGGAAACGGGGACAGGGGGATCGAGGCAGTACTTC.

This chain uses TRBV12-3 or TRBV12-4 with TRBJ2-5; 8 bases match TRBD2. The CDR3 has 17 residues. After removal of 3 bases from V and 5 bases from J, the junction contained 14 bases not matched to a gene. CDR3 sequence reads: CASSFRPGGPALETQYF. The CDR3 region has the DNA TGTGCCAGCAGTTTCCGACCGGGAGGGCCGGCCTTGGAGACCCAGTACTTC.

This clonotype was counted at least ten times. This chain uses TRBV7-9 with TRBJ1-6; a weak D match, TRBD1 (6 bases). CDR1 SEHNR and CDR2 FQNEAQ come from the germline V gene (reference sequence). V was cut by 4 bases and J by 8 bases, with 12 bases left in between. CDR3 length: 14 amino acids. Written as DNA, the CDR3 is TGTGCCAGCAGCTACCAGGGGATAGATTCACCCCTCCACTTT. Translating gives CASSYQGIDSPLHF.

The CDR3, as DNA: TGTGCCAGTAGCCTAGGACAGGGGCGGGCTGAAGCTTTCTTT. Protein product: CASSLGQGRAEAFF. The V gene is TRBV19, the J gene TRBJ1-1; 9 bases line up with TRBD1. The V and J ends lost 6 bases and 6 bases, in that order; junction bases with no gene match: 8. The CDR3 loop spans 14 amino acids. The germline gives CDR1 LNHDA, CDR2 SQIVND (reference sequence).

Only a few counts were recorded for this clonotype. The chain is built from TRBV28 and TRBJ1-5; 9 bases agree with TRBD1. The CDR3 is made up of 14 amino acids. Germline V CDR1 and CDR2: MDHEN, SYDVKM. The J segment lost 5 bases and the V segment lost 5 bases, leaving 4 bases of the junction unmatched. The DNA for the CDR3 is TGTGCCAGCAGTACGACAGGGGGGCATCAGCCCCAGCATTTT. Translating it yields CASSTTGGHQPQHF.

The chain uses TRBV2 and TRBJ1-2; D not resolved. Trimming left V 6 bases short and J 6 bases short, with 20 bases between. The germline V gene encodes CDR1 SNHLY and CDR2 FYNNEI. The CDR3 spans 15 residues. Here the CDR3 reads CASSPFQGAPNGYTF. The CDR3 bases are TGTGCCAGCAGCCCATTCCAAGGAGCGCCGAATGGCTACACCTTC.

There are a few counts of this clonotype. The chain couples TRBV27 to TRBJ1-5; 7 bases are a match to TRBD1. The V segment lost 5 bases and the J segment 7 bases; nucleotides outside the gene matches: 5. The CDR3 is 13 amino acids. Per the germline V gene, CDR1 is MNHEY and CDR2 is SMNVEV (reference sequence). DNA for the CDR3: TGTGCCAGCAGTAAAGGGGGCTGGCAGCCCCAGCATTTT. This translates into CASSKGGWQPQHF.

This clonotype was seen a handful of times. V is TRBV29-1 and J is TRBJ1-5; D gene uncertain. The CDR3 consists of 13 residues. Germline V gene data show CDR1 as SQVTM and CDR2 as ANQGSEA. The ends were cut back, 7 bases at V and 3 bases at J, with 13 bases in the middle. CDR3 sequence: CSAKDGPNQPQHF. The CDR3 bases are TGCAGCGCGAAAGACGGTCCCAATCAGCCCCAGCATTTT.

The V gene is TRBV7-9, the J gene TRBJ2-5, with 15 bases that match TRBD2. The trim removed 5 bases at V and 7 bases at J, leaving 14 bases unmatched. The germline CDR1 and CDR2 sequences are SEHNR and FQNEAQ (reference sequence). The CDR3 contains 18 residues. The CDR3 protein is CASSPGGLAGGLAWTQYF. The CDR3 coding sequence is TGTGCCAGCAGCCCCGGGGGACTAGCGGGGGGACTCGCGTGGACCCAGTACTTC.

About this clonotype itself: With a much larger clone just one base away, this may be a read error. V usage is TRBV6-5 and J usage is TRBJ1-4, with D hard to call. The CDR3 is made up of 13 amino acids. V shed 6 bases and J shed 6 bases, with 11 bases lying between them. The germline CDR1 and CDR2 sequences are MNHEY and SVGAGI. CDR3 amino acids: CASSPPIHEKLFF. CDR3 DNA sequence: TGTGCCAGCAGCCCGCCGATTCATGAAAAACTGTTTTTT.

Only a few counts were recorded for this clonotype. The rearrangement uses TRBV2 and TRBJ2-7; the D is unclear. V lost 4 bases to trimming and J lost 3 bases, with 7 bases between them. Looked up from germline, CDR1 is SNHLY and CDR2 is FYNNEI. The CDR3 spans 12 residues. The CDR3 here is CASSGGSYEQYF. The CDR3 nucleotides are TGTGCCAGCAGTGGAGGAAGCTACGAGCAGTACTTC.

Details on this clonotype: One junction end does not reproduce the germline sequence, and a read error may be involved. CDR3 sequence reads: CASSQGGTGRQETQHF. CDR3 DNA sequence: TGCGCCAGCAGCCAGGGGGGGACAGGGCGGCAAGAGACCCAGCATTTT. V and J are TRBV7-8 and TRBJ1-5; 9 bases align to TRBD1. CDR1 SGHVS and CDR2 FQNEAQ come from the germline V gene. CDR3 length equals 16 residues.

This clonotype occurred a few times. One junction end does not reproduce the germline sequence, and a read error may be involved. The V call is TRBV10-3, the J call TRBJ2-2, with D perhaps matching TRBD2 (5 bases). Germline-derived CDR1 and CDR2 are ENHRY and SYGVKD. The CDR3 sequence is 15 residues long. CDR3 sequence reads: CASSSTTGGTGELFF. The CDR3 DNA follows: TGTGCCAGCAGTTCGACTACCGGCGGGACCGGGGAGCTGTTTTTT.

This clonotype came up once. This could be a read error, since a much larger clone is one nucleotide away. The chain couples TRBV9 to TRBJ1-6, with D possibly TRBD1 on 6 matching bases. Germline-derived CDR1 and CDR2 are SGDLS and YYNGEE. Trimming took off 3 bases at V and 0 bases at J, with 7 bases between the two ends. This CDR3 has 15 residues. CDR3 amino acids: CASSEDSSYNSPLHF. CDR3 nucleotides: TGTGCCAGCAGCGAGGACAGCTCCTATAATTCACCCCTCCACTTT.

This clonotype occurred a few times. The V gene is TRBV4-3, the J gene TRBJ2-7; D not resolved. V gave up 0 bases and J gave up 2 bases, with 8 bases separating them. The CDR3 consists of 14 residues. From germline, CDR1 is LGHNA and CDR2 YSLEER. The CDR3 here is CASSQDTSPYEQYF. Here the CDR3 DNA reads TGCGCCAGCAGCCAAGATACGAGTCCCTACGAGCAGTACTTC.

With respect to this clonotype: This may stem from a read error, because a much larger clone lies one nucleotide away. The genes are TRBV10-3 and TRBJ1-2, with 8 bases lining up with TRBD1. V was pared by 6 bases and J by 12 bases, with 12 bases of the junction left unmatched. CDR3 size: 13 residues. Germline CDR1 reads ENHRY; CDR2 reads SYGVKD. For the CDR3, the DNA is TGTGCCATCAGACACGGACAGGGTGATAGAAACACCTTC. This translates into CAIRHGQGDRNTF.

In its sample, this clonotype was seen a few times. The CDR3 is CASSLVQGTSYEQYF. CDR3 nucleotide sequence: TGCGCCAGCAGCTTGGTACAGGGGACCTCCTACGAGCAGTACTTC. The chain is built from TRBV5-1 and TRBJ2-7; 7 bases are shared with TRBD1. The CDR3 runs to 15 residues. Germline values: CDR1 SGHRS, CDR2 YFSETQ. V lost 0 bases and J lost 0; bases outside the gene matches: 3.

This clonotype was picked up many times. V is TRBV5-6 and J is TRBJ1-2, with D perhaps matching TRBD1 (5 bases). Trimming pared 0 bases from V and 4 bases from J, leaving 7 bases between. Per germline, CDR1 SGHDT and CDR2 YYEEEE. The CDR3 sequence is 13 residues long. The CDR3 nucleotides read TGTGCCAGCAGCTTGGAGGGGCCCTATGGCTACACCTTC. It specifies CASSLEGPYGYTF. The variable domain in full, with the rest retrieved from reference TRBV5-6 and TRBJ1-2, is DAGVTQSPTHLIKTRGQQVTLRCSPKSGHDTVSWYQQALGQGPQFIFQYYEEEERQRGNFPDRFSGHQFPNYSSELNVNALLLGDSALYLCASSLEGPYGYTFGSGTRLTVV.

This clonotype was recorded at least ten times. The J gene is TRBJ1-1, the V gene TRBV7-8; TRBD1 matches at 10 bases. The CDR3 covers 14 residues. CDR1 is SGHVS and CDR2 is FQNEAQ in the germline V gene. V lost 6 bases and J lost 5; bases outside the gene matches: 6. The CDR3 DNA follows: TGTGCCAGCAGTCGACAGGGGGCCGGTACTGAAGCTTTCTTT. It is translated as CASSRQGAGTEAFF. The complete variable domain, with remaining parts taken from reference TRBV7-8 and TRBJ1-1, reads GAGVSQSPRYKVAKRGQDVALRCDPISGHVSLFWYQQALGQGPEFLTYFQNEAQLDKSGLPSDRFFAERPEGSVSTLKIQRTQQEDSAVYLCASSRQGAGTEAFFGQGTRLTVV.

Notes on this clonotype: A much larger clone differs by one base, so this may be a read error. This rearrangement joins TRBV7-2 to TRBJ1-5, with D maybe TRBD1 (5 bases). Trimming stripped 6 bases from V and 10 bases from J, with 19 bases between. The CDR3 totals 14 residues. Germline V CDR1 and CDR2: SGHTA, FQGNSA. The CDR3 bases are TGTGCCAGCAGTACGACGCGGGACTCCTATCCCCAGCATTTT. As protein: CASSTTRDSYPQHF. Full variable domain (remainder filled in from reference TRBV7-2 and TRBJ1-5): GAGVSQSPSNKVTEKGKDVELRCDPISGHTALYWYRQSLGQGLEFLIYFQGNSAPDKSGLPSDRFSAERTGGSVSTLTIQRTQQEDSAVYLCASSTTRDSYPQHFGDGTRLSIL.

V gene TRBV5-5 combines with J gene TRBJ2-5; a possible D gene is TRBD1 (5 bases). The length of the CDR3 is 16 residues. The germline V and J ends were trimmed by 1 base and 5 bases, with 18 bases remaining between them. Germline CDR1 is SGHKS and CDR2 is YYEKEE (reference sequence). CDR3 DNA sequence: TGTGCCAGCAGCTTGTACCCAGGGCCACGTATTGAGACCCAGTACTTC. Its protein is CASSLYPGPRIETQYF. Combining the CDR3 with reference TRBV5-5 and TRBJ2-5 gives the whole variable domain DAGVTQSPTHLIKTRGQQVTLRCSPISGHKSVSWYQQVLGQGPQFIFQYYEKEERGRGNFPDRFSARQFPNYSSELNVNALLLGDSALYLCASSLYPGPRIETQYFGPGTRLLVL.

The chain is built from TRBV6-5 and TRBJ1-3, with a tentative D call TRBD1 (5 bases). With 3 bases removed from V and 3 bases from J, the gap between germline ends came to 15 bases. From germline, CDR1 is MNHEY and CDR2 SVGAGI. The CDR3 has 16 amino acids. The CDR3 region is CASSYSRDYRGNTIYF. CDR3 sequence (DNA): TGTGCCAGCAGTTATTCCAGGGACTACCGTGGAAACACCATATATTTT.

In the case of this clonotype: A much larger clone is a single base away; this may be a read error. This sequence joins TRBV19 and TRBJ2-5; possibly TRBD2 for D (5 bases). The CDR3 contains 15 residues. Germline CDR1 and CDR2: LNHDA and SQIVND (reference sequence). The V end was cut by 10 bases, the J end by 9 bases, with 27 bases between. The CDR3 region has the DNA TGTGCCACTACTCCATCCTACAGTGGGGTGAGGGCCCAGTACTTC. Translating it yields CATTPSYSGVRAQYF. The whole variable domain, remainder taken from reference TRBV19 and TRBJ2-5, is DGGITQSPKYLFRKEGQNVTLSCEQNLNHDAMYWYRQDPGQGLRLIYYSQIVNDFQKGDIAEGYSVSREKKESFPLTVTSAQKNPTAFYLCATTPSYSGVRAQYFGPGTRLLVL.